This record looks at one T cell receptor (beta chain) sequence and its context. Its antigen is unidentified. The data derive from a study of T cell responses to AZD1222 COVID-19 vaccine. Study information: Second-dose intervals of approximately 4 or approximately 12 weeks were pooled.

This CDR3 contains 14 residues. V lost 0 bases and J 0 bases, leaving 3 bases between the germline ends. In germline, CDR1 is SGHKS, CDR2 YYEKEE (reference sequence). Profiling relied on immunoSEQ multiplex PCR, and the TCRdb table lists in-frame clones only, not all of them. This table has around 96,000 clones, around nine tenths appearing once. Findings and caveats of the study: Targets within unmutated variant regions were reportedly found for nearly half of spike-specific TCRs. With dominance at 160-218 and 743-854, vaccine-associated CD4 TCRs spanned spike.

The TCR sequence derives from an adult in good health. The sample here was peripheral blood, taken on day 0 of AZD1222 vaccination. The V gene is TRBV5-5, the J gene TRBJ2-2; D is unresolved. CDR3 loop: CASSLAANTGELFF. CDR3 nucleotide sequence: TGTGCCAGCAGCTTGGCCGCGAACACCGGGGAGCTGTTTTTT.